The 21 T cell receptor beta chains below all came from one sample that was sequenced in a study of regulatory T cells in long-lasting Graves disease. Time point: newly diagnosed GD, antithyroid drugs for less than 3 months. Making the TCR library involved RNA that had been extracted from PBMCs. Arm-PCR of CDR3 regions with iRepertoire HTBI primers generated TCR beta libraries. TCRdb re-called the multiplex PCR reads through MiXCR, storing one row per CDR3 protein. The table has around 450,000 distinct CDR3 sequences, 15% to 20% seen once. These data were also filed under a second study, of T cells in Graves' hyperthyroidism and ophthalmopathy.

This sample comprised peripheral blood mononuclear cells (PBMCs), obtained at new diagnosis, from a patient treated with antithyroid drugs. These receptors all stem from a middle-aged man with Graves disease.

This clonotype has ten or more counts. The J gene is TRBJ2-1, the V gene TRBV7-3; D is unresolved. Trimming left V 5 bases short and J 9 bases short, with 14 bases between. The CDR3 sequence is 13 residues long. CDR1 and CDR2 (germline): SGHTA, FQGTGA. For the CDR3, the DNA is TGTGCCAGCAGCACCGGTCCGGCCCCTGAGCAGTTCTTC. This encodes CASSTGPAPEQFF.

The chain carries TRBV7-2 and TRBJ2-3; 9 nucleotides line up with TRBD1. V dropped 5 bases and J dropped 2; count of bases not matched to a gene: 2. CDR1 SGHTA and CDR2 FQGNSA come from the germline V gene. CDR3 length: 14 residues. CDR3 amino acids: CASSRDRVTDTQYF. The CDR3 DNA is TGTGCCAGCAGCCGGGACAGGGTCACAGATACGCAGTATTTT.

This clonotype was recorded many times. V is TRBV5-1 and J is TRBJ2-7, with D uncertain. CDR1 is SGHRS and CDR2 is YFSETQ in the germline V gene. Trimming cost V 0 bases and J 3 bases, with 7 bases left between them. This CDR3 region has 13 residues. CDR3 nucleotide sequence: TGCGCCAGCAGCTTGGACACAGTCTACGAGCAGTACTTC. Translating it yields CASSLDTVYEQYF. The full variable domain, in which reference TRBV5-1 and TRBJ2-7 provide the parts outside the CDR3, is KAGVTQTPRYLIKTRGQQVTLSCSPISGHRSVSWYQQTPGQGLQFLFEYFSETQRNKGNFPGRFSGRQFSNSRSEMNVSTLELGDSALYLCASSLDTVYEQYFGPGTRLTVT.

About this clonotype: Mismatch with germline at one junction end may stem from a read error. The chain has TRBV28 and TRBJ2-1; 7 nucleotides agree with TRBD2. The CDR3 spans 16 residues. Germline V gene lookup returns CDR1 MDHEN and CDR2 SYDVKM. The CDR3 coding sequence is TGTGCCAGCAGACCGACTAGCTCTTACTCCTACAATGAGCAGCTCTTC. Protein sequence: CASRPTSSYSYNEQLF.

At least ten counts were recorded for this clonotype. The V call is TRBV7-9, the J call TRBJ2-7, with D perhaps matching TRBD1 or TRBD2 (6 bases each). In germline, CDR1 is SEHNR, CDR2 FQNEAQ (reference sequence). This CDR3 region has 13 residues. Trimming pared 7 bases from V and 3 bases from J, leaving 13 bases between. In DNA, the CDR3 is TGTGCCAGCACCGGGGGCTCTATCTACGAGCAGTACTTC. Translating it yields CASTGGSIYEQYF.

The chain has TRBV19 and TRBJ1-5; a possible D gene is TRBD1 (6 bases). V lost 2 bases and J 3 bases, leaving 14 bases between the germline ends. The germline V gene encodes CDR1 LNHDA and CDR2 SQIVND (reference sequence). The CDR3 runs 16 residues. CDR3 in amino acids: CASSISRGGNNQPQHF. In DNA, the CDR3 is TGTGCCAGTAGTATAAGCAGGGGCGGAAACAATCAGCCCCAGCATTTT.

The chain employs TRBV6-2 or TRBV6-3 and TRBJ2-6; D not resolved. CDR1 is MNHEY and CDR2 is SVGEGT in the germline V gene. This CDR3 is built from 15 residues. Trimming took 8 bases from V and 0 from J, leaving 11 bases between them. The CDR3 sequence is CASRVYSSGANVLTF. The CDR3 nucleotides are TGTGCCAGCCGGGTTTACTCCTCTGGGGCCAACGTCCTGACTTTC.

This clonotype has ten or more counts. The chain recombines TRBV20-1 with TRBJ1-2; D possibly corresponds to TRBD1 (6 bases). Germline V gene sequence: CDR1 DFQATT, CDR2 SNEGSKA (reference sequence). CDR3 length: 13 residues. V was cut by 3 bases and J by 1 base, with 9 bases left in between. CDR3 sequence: CSARDSLNYGYTF. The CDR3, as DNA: TGCAGTGCTAGGGACAGTCTTAACTATGGCTACACCTTC.

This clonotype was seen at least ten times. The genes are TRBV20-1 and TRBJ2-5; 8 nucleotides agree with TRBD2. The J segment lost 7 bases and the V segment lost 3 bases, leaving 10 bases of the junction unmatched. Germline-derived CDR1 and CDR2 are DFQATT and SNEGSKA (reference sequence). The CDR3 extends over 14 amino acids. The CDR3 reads CSASSGRASGTQYF. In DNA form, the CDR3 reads TGCAGTGCTAGTTCCGGGAGGGCTAGCGGGACCCAGTACTTC.

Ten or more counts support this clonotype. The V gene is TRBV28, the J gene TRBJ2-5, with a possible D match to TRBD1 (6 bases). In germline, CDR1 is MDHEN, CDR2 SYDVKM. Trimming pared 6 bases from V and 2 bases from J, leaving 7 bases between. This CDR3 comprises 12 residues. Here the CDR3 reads CASRDSQETQYF. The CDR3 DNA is TGTGCCAGCAGGGACAGTCAAGAGACCCAGTACTTC.

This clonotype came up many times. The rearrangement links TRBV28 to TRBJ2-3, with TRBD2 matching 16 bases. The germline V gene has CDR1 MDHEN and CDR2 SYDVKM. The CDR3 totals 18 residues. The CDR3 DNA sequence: TGTGTGATACTCGGGACTAGCGGGAGGGATGGCATCCAGGATACGCAGTATTTT. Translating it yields CVILGTSGRDGIQDTQYF. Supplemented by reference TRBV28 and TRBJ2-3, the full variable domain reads DVKVTQSSRYLVKRTGEKVFLECVQDMDHENMFWYRQDPGLGLRLIYFSYDVKMKEKGDIPEGYSVSREKKERFSLILESASTNQTSMYLCVILGTSGRDGIQDTQYFGPGTRLTVL.

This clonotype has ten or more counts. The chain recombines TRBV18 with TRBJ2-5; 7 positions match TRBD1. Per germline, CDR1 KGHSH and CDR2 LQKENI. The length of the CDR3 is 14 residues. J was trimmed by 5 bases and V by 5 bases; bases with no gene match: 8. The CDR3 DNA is TGTGCCAGCTCATCGCGACAGGGTTTGGAGACCCAGTACTTC. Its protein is CASSSRQGLETQYF.

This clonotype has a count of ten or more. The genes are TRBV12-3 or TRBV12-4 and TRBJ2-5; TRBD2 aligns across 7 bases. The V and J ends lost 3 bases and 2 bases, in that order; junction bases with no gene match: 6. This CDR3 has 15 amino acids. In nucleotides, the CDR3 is TGTGCCAGCAGTTTGTGGGCTAGCGGACAAGAGACCCAGTACTTC. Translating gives CASSLWASGQETQYF.

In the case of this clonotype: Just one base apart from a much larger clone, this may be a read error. The CDR3 DNA reads TGTGCCAGCAGTTACTCACCACGGGCCGAAGCTTTCTTT. As protein: CASSYSPRAEAFF. This chain links TRBV6-2 or TRBV6-3 with TRBJ1-1; D gene uncertain. The germline V and J ends were trimmed by 0 bases and 8 bases, with 10 bases remaining between them. This CDR3 comprises 13 residues. Germline V gene data show CDR1 as MNHEY and CDR2 as SVGEGT.

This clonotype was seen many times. The CDR3, as DNA: TGTGCCAGCAGTTACTCTTACGTCCCGGAGACCCAGTACTTC. Amino acid sequence: CASSYSYVPETQYF. The V call is TRBV6-2 or TRBV6-3, the J call TRBJ2-5; D is undetermined. The V end lost 0 bases, the J end lost 5 bases, and 10 bases lay between the germline ends. Germline V gene data show CDR1 as MNHEY and CDR2 as SVGEGT. This CDR3 has 14 amino acids.

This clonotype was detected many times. CDR3 sequence (DNA): TGTGCCAGCTCACCAACAGGAGACACAGATACGCAGTATTTT. Protein product: CASSPTGDTDTQYF. The chain combines TRBV18 with TRBJ2-3; possible D gene TRBD1, 5 bases. CDR3 size: 14 residues. Per the germline V gene, CDR1 is KGHSH and CDR2 is LQKENI. Trimming cost V 2 bases and J 2 bases, with 8 bases left between them.

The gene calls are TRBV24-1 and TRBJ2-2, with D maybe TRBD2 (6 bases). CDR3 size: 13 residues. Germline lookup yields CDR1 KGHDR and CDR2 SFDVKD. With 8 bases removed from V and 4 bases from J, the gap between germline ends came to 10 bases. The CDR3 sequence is CATNFGSTGELFF. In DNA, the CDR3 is TGTGCCACCAATTTCGGGAGCACCGGGGAGCTGTTTTTT.

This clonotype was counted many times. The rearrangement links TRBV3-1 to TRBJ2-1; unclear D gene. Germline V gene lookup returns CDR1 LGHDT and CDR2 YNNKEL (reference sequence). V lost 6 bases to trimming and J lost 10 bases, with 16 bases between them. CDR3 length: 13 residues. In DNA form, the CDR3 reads TGTGCCAGCAGTCTCTTGCCCAAACTCGAGCAGTTCTTC. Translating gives CASSLLPKLEQFF.

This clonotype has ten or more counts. CDR3 nucleotide sequence: TGTGCCAGCAGCTTATATTCTAGCGGAGCCTACGAGCAGTACTTC. It yields the protein CASSLYSSGAYEQYF. The rearrangement uses TRBV7-2 and TRBJ2-7; 7 bases are shared with TRBD2. Germline V gene sequence: CDR1 SGHTA, CDR2 FQGNSA. This CDR3 spans 15 amino acids. The ends lost 2 bases at V and 2 bases at J; junction bases unmatched: 6.

CDR3: CSVNYNEQFF. The CDR3 DNA reads as TGCAGCGTCAATTACAATGAGCAGTTCTTC. The chain has TRBV20-1 and TRBJ2-1; D call uncertain. Germline V gives CDR1 DFQATT, CDR2 SNEGSKA (reference sequence). This CDR3 region has 10 residues.

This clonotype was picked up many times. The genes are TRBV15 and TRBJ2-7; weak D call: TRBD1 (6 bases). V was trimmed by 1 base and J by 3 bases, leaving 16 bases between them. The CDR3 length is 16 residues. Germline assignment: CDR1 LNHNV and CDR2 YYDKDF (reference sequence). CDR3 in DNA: TGTGCCACCAGCAGAGGAACCACCGGACAGCTCTACGAGCAGTACTTC. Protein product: CATSRGTTGQLYEQYF.